These 28 T cell receptor beta chains came from one sample sequenced in a study of blood T cell repertoires in COVID-19. The protocol was immunoSEQ multiplex PCR, while the TCRdb copy is restricted to in-frame clones and leaves out a portion. The table shows roughly 360,000 clones, with roughly 90% occurring only once. Sample: PBMCs or T cells enriched from blood (not recorded which). These receptors came from a woman younger than 45 with acute COVID-19.

V usage is TRBV19 and J usage is TRBJ1-3, with TRBD1 identical over 9 bases. V shed 10 bases, J shed 1 base, and the junction held 5 bases outside the gene matches. The CDR3 spans 14 residues. CDR1 is LNHDA, CDR2 SQIVND, per germline (reference sequence). The CDR3 sequence is CATKTGGSGNTIYF. Written as DNA, the CDR3 is TGTGCCACCAAGACAGGGGGATCTGGAAACACCATATATTTT.

V and J are TRBV7-8 and TRBJ1-2, with TRBD1 as a possible D gene (6 bases). The germline CDR1 and CDR2 sequences are SGHVS and FQNEAQ. The CDR3 runs 16 residues. Deletions cut 5 bases from V and 7 bases from J, with 23 bases between. The CDR3 nucleotides are TGTGCCAGCAGCACAAGCGGGACACCCCTCCCGGGTGGCTACACCTTC. Protein product: CASSTSGTPLPGGYTF.

This chain connects TRBV5-1 to TRBJ2-2, with TRBD2 identical over 8 bases. The CDR3 is 15 residues long. The germline V gene encodes CDR1 SGHRS and CDR2 YFSETQ. After removal of 0 bases from V and 4 bases from J, the junction contained 2 bases not matched to a gene. The CDR3, as DNA: TGCGCCAGCAGCTTGGCTACTAGCGGCACCGGGGAGCTGTTTTTT. Protein: CASSLATSGTGELFF.

The chain joins TRBV7-9 to TRBJ1-1; 9 nucleotides align to TRBD1. This CDR3 comprises 17 residues. V lost 4 bases and J lost 1; bases outside the gene matches: 10. Looked up from germline, CDR1 is SEHNR and CDR2 is FQNEAQ (reference sequence). The CDR3 coding sequence is TGTGCCAGCAGCTCACCCGGGGACAGGGATAGGAACACTGAAGCTTTCTTT. It translates to CASSSPGDRDRNTEAFF.

The DNA of the CDR3 is TGTGCCAGCAGCTCCGGACAGGGGAGAGGCACAGATACGCAGTATTTT. Translated: CASSSGQGRGTDTQYF. J is TRBJ2-3 and V is TRBV11-2, with 9 bases lining up with TRBD1. Germline lookup yields CDR1 SGHAT and CDR2 FQNNGV. Trimming at V came to 4 bases and at J to 1 base, leaving 6 bases not matched to a gene. CDR3 length: 16 residues.

This clone was found once. The chain couples TRBV5-1 to TRBJ2-1; 9 bases fit TRBD2. The CDR3 covers 14 residues. The V segment lost 10 bases and the J segment 8 bases; nucleotides outside the gene matches: 13. Germline V gives CDR1 SGHRS, CDR2 YFSETQ. CDR3 region: CARAGGGASDEQFF. CDR3 coding DNA: TGCGCCCGCGCTGGCGGGGGGGCCTCGGATGAGCAGTTCTTC.

V gene TRBV4-1 combines with J gene TRBJ2-2, with 9 positions matching TRBD2. Germline values: CDR1 MGHRA, CDR2 YSYEKL. Trimming cost V 0 bases and J 5 bases; bases outside gene matches: 4. This CDR3 contains 16 residues. This CDR3 reads CASSQEGAGGTGELFF. The CDR3 DNA reads as TGCGCCAGCAGCCAAGAAGGAGCGGGGGGTACCGGGGAGCTGTTTTTT.

The gene calls are TRBV5-1 and TRBJ2-7; tentative D call: TRBD2 (6 bases). V was trimmed by 2 bases and J by 4 bases, leaving 13 bases between them. Looked up from germline, CDR1 is SGHRS and CDR2 is YFSETQ. This CDR3 spans 14 amino acids. CDR3 sequence (DNA): TGCGCCAGCAGCTTCGGAGGGGCGAGGTACGAGCAGTACTTC. It codes for CASSFGGARYEQYF.

The V gene is TRBV7-2, the J gene TRBJ2-4, with a tentative D call TRBD2 (5 bases). Trimming removed 1 base at V and 1 base at J, with 14 bases between. From germline, CDR1 is SGHTA and CDR2 FQGNSA. The CDR3 contains 17 residues. The CDR3, as DNA: TGTGCCAGCAGCTTAGTGGGGTCTCCGGGGGCCAAAAACATTCAGTACTTC. Residues: CASSLVGSPGAKNIQYF.

The chain combines TRBV4-2 with TRBJ1-5, with TRBD1 identical over 7 bases. CDR1 is LGHNA and CDR2 is YNFKEQ in the germline V gene. Trimming took 0 bases from V and 1 from J; bases not matched to a gene: 15. CDR3 length: 20 amino acids. The CDR3 DNA reads TGTGCCAGCAGCCAAGATGGGGGGTCGTTTGGGACAGTAAGCAATCAGCCCCAGCATTTT. As protein: CASSQDGGSFGTVSNQPQHF.

The rearrangement uses TRBV10-3 and TRBJ2-1; D is perhaps TRBD2 (5 bases). Trimming removed 6 bases at V and 10 bases at J, with 10 bases between. The CDR3 length is 11 residues. Germline assignment: CDR1 ENHRY and CDR2 SYGVKD. In DNA, the CDR3 is TGTGCCATCAGGTCGGTAGCGGAGCAGTTCTTC. Protein product: CAIRSVAEQFF.

This clone was recorded once. The J gene is TRBJ1-2, the V gene TRBV5-1; D remains ambiguous. CDR1 is SGHRS and CDR2 is YFSETQ in the germline V gene. This CDR3 is 14 amino acids long. Trimming pared 1 base from V and 5 bases from J, leaving 12 bases between. DNA of the CDR3: TGCGCCAGCAGCTTGATCGGGGAGCCGTATGGCTACACCTTC. Translation: CASSLIGEPYGYTF.

The chain has TRBV5-6 and TRBJ1-2, with D perhaps TRBD1 (5 bases). Trimming left V 0 bases short and J 3 bases short, with 18 bases between. The germline gives CDR1 SGHDT, CDR2 YYEEEE. CDR3 length: 17 amino acids. The CDR3 DNA follows: TGTGCCAGCAGCTTGGGGACGAAGGGGTCCGTCTACTATGGCTACACCTTC. It encodes CASSLGTKGSVYYGYTF. Drawing the rest from reference TRBV5-6 and TRBJ1-2, the complete variable domain is DAGVTQSPTHLIKTRGQQVTLRCSPKSGHDTVSWYQQALGQGPQFIFQYYEEEERQRGNFPDRFSGHQFPNYSSELNVNALLLGDSALYLCASSLGTKGSVYYGYTFGSGTRLTVV.

This sequence joins TRBV5-6 and TRBJ2-3; 8 bases match TRBD2. The germline gives CDR1 SGHDT, CDR2 YYEEEE. With 5 bases clipped from V and 1 base from J, the junction kept 6 bases outside the gene matches. This CDR3 contains 15 residues. The CDR3 DNA reads as TGTGCCAGCAGTACTACCGGGGGGGGCACAGATACGCAGTATTTT. It yields the protein CASSTTGGGTDTQYF.

This chain links TRBV5-5 with TRBJ1-3; a possible D gene is TRBD1 (5 bases). The germline CDR1 and CDR2 sequences are SGHKS and YYEKEE (reference sequence). V gave up 2 bases and J gave up 1 base, with 16 bases separating them. This CDR3 is built from 17 residues. The CDR3 loop is CASSFSGHFLSGNTIYF. CDR3 DNA sequence: TGTGCCAGCAGCTTTTCAGGGCACTTTCTTTCTGGAAACACCATATATTTT.

CDR3 in DNA: TGTGCCAGCAGTTTGCCACGGGCGGGGCCGAACACTGAAGCTTTCTTT. Translating gives CASSLPRAGPNTEAFF. The chain has TRBV28 and TRBJ1-1; tentative D call: TRBD1 (5 bases). Between the trimmed V and J ends, which lost 3 bases and 1 base, there was a span of 15 bases. Germline V gives CDR1 MDHEN, CDR2 SYDVKM. This CDR3 region has 16 residues. Full variable domain (missing parts from reference TRBV28 and TRBJ1-1): DVKVTQSSRYLVKRTGEKVFLECVQDMDHENMFWYRQDPGLGLRLIYFSYDVKMKEKGDIPEGYSVSREKKERFSLILESASTNQTSMYLCASSLPRAGPNTEAFFGQGTRLTVV.

This clone was seen once. The chain recombines TRBV5-1 with TRBJ2-1, with D uncertain. There are 13 residues in the CDR3. Between the trimmed V and J ends, which lost 1 base and 9 bases, there was a span of 11 bases. Germline V gives CDR1 SGHRS, CDR2 YFSETQ. The CDR3 here is CASSLTPNSEQFF. The CDR3 nucleotides read TGCGCCAGCAGCTTGACCCCAAACAGTGAGCAGTTCTTC. Full variable domain (outside the CDR3, taken from reference TRBV5-1 and TRBJ2-1): KAGVTQTPRYLIKTRGQQVTLSCSPISGHRSVSWYQQTPGQGLQFLFEYFSETQRNKGNFPGRFSGRQFSNSRSEMNVSTLELGDSALYLCASSLTPNSEQFFGPGTRLTVL.

In nucleotides, the CDR3 is TGCAGCGCCAGAGGGGAGCCGGGACAGGGTGTCACTGAAGCTTTCTTT. This codes for CSARGEPGQGVTEAFF. This chain links TRBV29-1 with TRBJ1-1; the match to TRBD1 covers 9 bases. The CDR3 has 16 amino acids. Unmatched junction bases numbered 16, after V lost 7 bases and J lost 4 bases. Germline CDR1 SQVTM, CDR2 ANQGSEA.

This sequence joins TRBV9 and TRBJ2-3; the match to TRBD2 covers 11 bases. The V segment lost 3 bases and the J segment 0 bases; nucleotides outside the gene matches: 24. Per germline, CDR1 SGDLS and CDR2 YYNGEE. This CDR3 region has 23 residues. This chain's CDR3 is CASSAGRKERTSGPGFSTDTQYF. In nucleotides, the CDR3 is TGTGCCAGCAGCGCCGGCCGGAAGGAGAGGACTAGCGGGCCGGGGTTCAGCACAGATACGCAGTATTTT.

The rearrangement links TRBV6-4 to TRBJ1-2; TRBD1 might be the D (6 bases). The CDR3 has 15 residues. The germline V gene has CDR1 MRHNA and CDR2 SNTAGT. Trimming took 6 bases from V and 4 from J, leaving 18 bases between them. The CDR3 reads CASRGVAGAGYGYTF. The DNA of the CDR3 is TGTGCCAGCAGGGGAGTAGCAGGGGCCGGCTATGGCTACACCTTC.

V usage is TRBV6-5 and J usage is TRBJ2-7; tentatively, D is TRBD2 (5 bases). The CDR3 loop spans 15 amino acids. Per germline, CDR1 MNHEY and CDR2 SVGAGI. Trimming cost V 1 base and J 3 bases, with 13 bases left between them. The CDR3 loop is CASSYLGSSDYEQYF. CDR3 sequence (DNA): TGTGCCAGCAGTTACTTAGGGAGTTCGGACTACGAGCAGTACTTC.

The chain is built from TRBV2 and TRBJ2-7; TRBD1 agrees at 9 bases. CDR1 and CDR2 (germline): SNHLY, FYNNEI. With V trimmed by 7 bases and J by 0 bases, 1 base remained unmatched. CDR3 size: 13 residues. CDR3 amino acids: CASTGQGSYEQYF. The CDR3 coding sequence is TGTGCCAGCACGGGACAGGGCTCCTACGAGCAGTACTTC.

CDR3 sequence: CASSERGRSNTEAFF. The CDR3, as DNA: TGTGCCAGCAGTGAAAGGGGCAGATCGAACACTGAAGCTTTCTTT. The J gene is TRBJ1-1, the V gene TRBV2; D possibly corresponds to TRBD1 (5 bases). CDR1 SNHLY and CDR2 FYNNEI come from the germline V gene. Trimming shortened V by 2 bases and J by 1 base, and 11 bases separated the two germline ends. The CDR3 has 15 residues.

The rearrangement joins TRBV6-6 to TRBJ2-1; 9 bases align to TRBD1. The CDR3 consists of 16 residues. Germline-derived CDR1 and CDR2 are MNHNY and SVGAGI (reference sequence). The V and J ends lost 6 bases and 3 bases, in that order; junction bases with no gene match: 9. CDR3 loop: CASRPGTGHFYNEQFF. The CDR3 bases are TGTGCCAGCAGACCCGGGACAGGGCACTTCTACAATGAGCAGTTCTTC.

The chain joins TRBV7-2 to TRBJ2-7; D ambiguous. The CDR3 spans 15 residues. Per the germline V gene, CDR1 is SGHTA and CDR2 is FQGNSA. The V end lost 0 bases, the J end lost 3 bases, and 12 bases lay between the germline ends. CDR3 residues: CASSLALGSNYEQYF. The CDR3 bases are TGTGCCAGCAGCTTAGCTCTCGGTTCTAACTACGAGCAGTACTTC.

The chain couples TRBV5-1 to TRBJ1-1, with a weak D call TRBD1 (5 bases). CDR3 length: 15 residues. Germline-derived CDR1 and CDR2 are SGHRS and YFSETQ. Trimming pared 0 bases from V and 3 bases from J, leaving 12 bases between. CDR3 in DNA: TGCGCCAGCAGCTTGGTTCCAGGGTCAGACACTGAAGCTTTCTTT. Translated: CASSLVPGSDTEAFF.

The gene calls are TRBV18 and TRBJ1-1; no clear D gene. V lost 5 bases, J lost 3 bases, and 10 bases lay in between. Germline CDR1 reads KGHSH; CDR2 reads LQKENI. The CDR3 spans 13 residues. The CDR3 sequence: CASSSGLYTEAFF. DNA of the CDR3: TGTGCCAGCTCATCTGGACTGTACACTGAAGCTTTCTTT.

V gene TRBV3-1 (or the pseudogene TRBV3-2) combines with J gene TRBJ1-1, with D perhaps TRBD1 (5 bases). Trimming left V 4 bases short and J 5 bases short, with 20 bases between. Germline CDR1 and CDR2: LGHDT and YNNKEL (reference sequence). CDR3 length: 16 residues. The CDR3 loop is CASSLGSAVGETEAFF. CDR3 in DNA: TGTGCCAGCAGCCTAGGATCGGCTGTAGGGGAAACTGAAGCTTTCTTT.